These 2 T cell receptor beta chains came from one sample sequenced in a study of blood T cell repertoires in COVID-19. Libraries were prepared by immunoSEQ multiplex PCR; TCRdb keeps only in-frame clonotypes and omits some of them. Of 250,000 to 300,000 clones listed, nearly 90% are singletons. The sequenced sample consisted of PBMCs or T cells enriched from blood (not recorded which). These receptors were obtained from a woman in her thirties who had recovered from COVID-19.

The gene calls are TRBV3-1 (or the pseudogene TRBV3-2) and TRBJ2-7; 9 bases match TRBD1. This CDR3 comprises 14 residues. Looked up from germline, CDR1 is LGHDT and CDR2 is YNNKEL (reference sequence). Trimming at V came to 6 bases and at J to 0 bases, leaving 3 bases not matched to a gene. The CDR3 protein is CASRRTGDSYEQYF. In DNA form, the CDR3 reads TGTGCCAGCAGGAGGACAGGGGACTCCTACGAGCAGTACTTC.

The chain uses TRBV6-5 and TRBJ2-7, with D hard to call. Germline values: CDR1 MNHEY, CDR2 SVGAGI. Trimming left V 2 bases short and J 3 bases short, with 11 bases between. The CDR3 runs 14 residues. The CDR3 DNA is TGTGCCAGCAGTTACGCAGCGCGACTCTACGAGCAGTACTTC. Amino acids: CASSYAARLYEQYF.